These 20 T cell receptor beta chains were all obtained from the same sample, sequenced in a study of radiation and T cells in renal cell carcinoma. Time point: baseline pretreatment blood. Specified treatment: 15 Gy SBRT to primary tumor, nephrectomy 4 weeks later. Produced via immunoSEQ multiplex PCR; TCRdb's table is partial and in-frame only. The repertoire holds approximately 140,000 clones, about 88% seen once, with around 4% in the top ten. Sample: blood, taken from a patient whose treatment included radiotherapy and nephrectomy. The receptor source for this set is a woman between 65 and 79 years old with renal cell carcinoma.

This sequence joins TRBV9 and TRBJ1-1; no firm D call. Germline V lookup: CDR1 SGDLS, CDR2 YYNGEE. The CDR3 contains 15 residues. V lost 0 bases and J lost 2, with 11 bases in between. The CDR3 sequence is CASSVGPPKNTEAFF. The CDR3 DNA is TGTGCCAGCAGCGTAGGGCCCCCCAAAAACACTGAAGCTTTCTTT.

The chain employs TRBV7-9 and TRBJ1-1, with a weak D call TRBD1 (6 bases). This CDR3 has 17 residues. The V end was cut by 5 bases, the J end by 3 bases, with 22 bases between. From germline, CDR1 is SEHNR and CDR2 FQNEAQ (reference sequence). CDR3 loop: CASSTLGGPPLHTEAFF. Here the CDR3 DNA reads TGTGCCAGCAGCACTCTGGGGGGGCCCCCACTTCACACTGAAGCTTTCTTT.

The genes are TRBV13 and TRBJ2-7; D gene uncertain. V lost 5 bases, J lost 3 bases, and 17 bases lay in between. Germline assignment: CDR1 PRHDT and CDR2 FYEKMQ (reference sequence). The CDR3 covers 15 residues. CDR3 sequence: CASSPGPPPLYEQYF. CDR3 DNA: TGTGCCAGCAGCCCCGGTCCGCCACCCCTCTACGAGCAGTACTTC.

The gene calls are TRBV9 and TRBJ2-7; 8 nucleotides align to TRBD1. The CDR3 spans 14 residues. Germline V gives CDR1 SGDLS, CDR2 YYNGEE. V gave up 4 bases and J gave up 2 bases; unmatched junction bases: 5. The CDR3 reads CASSWGQDAYEQYF. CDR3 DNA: TGTGCCAGCAGCTGGGGACAGGACGCCTACGAGCAGTACTTC.

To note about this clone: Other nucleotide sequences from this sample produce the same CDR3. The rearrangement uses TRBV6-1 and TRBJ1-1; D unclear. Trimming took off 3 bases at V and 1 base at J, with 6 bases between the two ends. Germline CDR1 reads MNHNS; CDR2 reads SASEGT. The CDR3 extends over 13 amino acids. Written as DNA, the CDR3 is TGTGCCAGCAGTGAGGGCGGGAACACTGAAGCTTTCTTT. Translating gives CASSEGGNTEAFF.

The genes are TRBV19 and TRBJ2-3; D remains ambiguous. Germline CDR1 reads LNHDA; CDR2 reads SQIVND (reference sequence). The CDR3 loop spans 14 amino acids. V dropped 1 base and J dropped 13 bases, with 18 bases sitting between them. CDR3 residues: CASSIGADRPGEYF. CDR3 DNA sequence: TGTGCCAGTAGTATAGGGGCAGACCGACCAGGAGAGTATTTT.

The chain's CDR3 is CASSHLGTSGNEQFF. The CDR3 DNA reads as TGTGCCAGCAGTCACCTCGGGACTAGCGGGAATGAGCAGTTCTTC. This rearrangement joins TRBV27 to TRBJ2-1, with 12 nucleotides matching TRBD2. Germline V gene lookup returns CDR1 MNHEY and CDR2 SMNVEV (reference sequence). CDR3 size: 15 residues. Trimming took 5 bases from V and 7 from J; bases not matched to a gene: 6.

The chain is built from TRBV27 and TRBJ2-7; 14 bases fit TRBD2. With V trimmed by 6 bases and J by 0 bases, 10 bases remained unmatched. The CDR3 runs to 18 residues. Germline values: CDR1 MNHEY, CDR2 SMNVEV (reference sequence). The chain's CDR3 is CASSILGLAGGNSYEQYF. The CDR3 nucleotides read TGTGCCAGCAGCATCCTAGGACTAGCGGGGGGAAACTCCTACGAGCAGTACTTC.

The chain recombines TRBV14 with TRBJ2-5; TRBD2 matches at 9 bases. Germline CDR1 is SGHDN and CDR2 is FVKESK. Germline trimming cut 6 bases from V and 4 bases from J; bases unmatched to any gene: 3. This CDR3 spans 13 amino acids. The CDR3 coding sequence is TGTGCCAGCAGGCGACTAGCGGCAGAGACCCAGTACTTC. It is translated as CASRRLAAETQYF.

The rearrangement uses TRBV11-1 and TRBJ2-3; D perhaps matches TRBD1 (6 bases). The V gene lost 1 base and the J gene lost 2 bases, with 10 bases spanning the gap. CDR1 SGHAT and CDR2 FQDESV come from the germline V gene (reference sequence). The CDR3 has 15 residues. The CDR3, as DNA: TGTGCCAGCAGCTTAGAACAGGGACCCACAGATACGCAGTATTTT. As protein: CASSLEQGPTDTQYF. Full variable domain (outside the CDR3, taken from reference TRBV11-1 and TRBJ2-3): EAEVAQSPRYKITEKSQAVAFWCDPISGHATLYWYRQILGQGPELLVQFQDESVVDDSQLPKDRFSAERLKGVDSTLKIQPAELGDSAMYLCASSLEQGPTDTQYFGPGTRLTVL.

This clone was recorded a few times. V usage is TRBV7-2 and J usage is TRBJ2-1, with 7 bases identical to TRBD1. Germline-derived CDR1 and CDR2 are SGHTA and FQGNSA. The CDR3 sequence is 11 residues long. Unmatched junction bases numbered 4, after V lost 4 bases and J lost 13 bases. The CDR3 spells CASSYRDSQFF. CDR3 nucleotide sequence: TGTGCCAGCAGCTACCGGGACAGTCAGTTCTTC.

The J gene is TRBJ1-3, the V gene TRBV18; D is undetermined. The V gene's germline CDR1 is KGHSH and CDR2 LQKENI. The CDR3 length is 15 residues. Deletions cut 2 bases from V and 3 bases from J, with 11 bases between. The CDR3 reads CASSPETGFGNTIYF. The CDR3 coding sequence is TGTGCCAGCTCACCAGAAACGGGGTTTGGAAACACCATATATTTT.

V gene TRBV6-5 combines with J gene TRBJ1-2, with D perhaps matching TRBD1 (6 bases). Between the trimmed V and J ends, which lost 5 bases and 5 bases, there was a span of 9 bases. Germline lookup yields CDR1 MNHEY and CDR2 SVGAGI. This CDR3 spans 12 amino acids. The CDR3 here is CASSTGQYGYTF. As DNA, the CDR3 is TGTGCCAGCAGTACAGGGCAGTATGGCTACACCTTC.

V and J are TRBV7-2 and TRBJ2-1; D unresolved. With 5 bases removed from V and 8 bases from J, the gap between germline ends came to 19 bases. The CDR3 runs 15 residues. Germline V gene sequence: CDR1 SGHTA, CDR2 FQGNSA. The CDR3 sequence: CASSPNILSGDEQFF. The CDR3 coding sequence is TGTGCCAGCAGCCCGAACATCCTTTCGGGTGATGAGCAGTTCTTC.

The CDR3 DNA is TGTGCCAGCAGCCTAGGGGTCAACAGGATTCAAGAGACCCAGTACTTC. This gives the protein CASSLGVNRIQETQYF. The rearrangement links TRBV7-2 to TRBJ2-5; tentative D call: TRBD1 (5 bases). The CDR3 spans 16 residues. CDR1 and CDR2 (germline): SGHTA, FQGNSA. Between the trimmed V and J ends, which lost 5 bases and 2 bases, there was a span of 18 bases.

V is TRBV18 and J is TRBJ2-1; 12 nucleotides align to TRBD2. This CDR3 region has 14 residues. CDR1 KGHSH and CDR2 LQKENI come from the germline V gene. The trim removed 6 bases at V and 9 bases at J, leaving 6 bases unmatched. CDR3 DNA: TGTGCCAGCTCCCTAGCGGGGGGGAGTCGTGAGCAGTTCTTC. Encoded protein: CASSLAGGSREQFF.

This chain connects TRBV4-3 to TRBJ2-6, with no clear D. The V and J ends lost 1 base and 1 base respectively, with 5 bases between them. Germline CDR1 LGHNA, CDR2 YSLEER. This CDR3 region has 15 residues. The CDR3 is CASSQVTSGANVLTF. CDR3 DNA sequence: TGCGCCAGCAGCCAAGTGACTTCTGGGGCCAACGTCCTGACTTTC.

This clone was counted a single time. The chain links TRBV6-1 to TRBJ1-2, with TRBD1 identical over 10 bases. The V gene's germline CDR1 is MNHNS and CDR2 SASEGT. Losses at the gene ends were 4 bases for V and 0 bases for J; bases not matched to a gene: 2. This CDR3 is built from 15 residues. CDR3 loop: CASSAGQGANYGYTF. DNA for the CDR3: TGTGCCAGCAGTGCCGGACAGGGGGCTAACTATGGCTACACCTTC.

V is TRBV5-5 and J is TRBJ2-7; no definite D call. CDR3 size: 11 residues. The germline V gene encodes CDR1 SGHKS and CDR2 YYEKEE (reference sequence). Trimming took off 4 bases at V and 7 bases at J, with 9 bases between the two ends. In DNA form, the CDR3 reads TGTGCCAGCAGCGCAGCATGGGAGCAGTACTTC. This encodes CASSAAWEQYF.

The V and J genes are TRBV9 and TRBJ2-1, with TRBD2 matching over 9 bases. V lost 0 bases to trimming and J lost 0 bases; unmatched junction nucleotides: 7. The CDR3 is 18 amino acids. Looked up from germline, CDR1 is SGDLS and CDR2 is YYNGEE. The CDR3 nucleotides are TGTGCCAGCAGCGTAGAAGGAGCGGGGGGCCGCTCCTACAATGAGCAGTTCTTC. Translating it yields CASSVEGAGGRSYNEQFF.